This T cell receptor (beta chain) was recorded in a study of cytomegalovirus exposure and HLA in healthy donors (dated by TCRdb to 2016 to 2017). Some background on the complete study: The 650 to 750 repertoires of the first cohort and the 95 to 150 validation repertoires were produced on the same platform, according to a later analysis. The study aimed to test whether cataloging public T cell receptors could reveal signatures of past pathogen exposure. In addition to the first cohort of approximately 670 subjects, a separate validation cohort of 130 or so different subjects was used. The study combined high-throughput TCR immunosequencing, statistical association of individual TCRs with disease status, and machine learning to predict cytomegalovirus infection status.

Receptor libraries were prepared by the immunoSEQ multiplex PCR assay. Per the authors' processing: A statistical classification framework was built to diagnose cytomegalovirus status from the catalog of TCR beta chain sequences. TCRdb holds this immuneACCESS table with in-frame rearrangements only. Some clones are missing; in checked studies, unresolved V genes explain under half, and the rest has no known cause. V and J calls and clone size are given by that table; D and trimming were obtained from the DNA. The sample table shows about 120,000 clones, and approximately 88% are seen once. The biggest ten clones account for around 6% of the sample. As for this clone: Its antigen is still unknown. No qualities accompany the bases; no much larger clone lies one base away.

The germline V gene gives CDR1 as MGHRA and CDR2 as YSYEKL. Trimming removed 0 bases from V and 5 bases from J, leaving 19 bases between the germline ends. The CDR3, from cysteine to phenylalanine, totals 17 residues. CDR3 DNA only is kept here, 51 bases in frame from base 1. Broader findings and caveats from the paper: While some public TCRs were present in many individuals, most TCR sequences turned up only very rarely across donors. A later analysis had no HLA typing for the validation cohort, so co-occurrence there was scored across all 120 or so repertoires. The authors suggested that the approach could potentially be generalized to other disease states and immunological phenotypes. In vitro tests confirmed that three of the cytomegalovirus-associated TCR beta chains recognize cytomegalovirus antigens. The study listed 150 to 200 TCR beta chains as associated with cytomegalovirus. The classifier was reported to diagnose cytomegalovirus status with high specificity and sensitivity in both the original cohort and the validation cohort. In a later analysis, TCRs clustered in the first cohort were found to also tend to co-occur in the 100 to 150 validation repertoires, with 90% to 95% of cluster scores above 0.

Donors formed part of the validation cohort, which comprised over a hundred subjects and was distinct from the first cohort of under 750 subjects. This chain is built from TRBV4-1 and TRBJ1-1; the best D guess is TRBD1, with 6 bases matching. Sequencing input: PBMCs. The clonotype was recovered from a woman aged 18-35 years in good health and CMV-seropositive. In nucleotides, the sequence is TGCGCCAGCAGCCAAGAAAAAGTGAGAGGGGGAGATACTGAAGCTTTCTTT. Translated, this gives CASSQEKVRGGDTEAFF.